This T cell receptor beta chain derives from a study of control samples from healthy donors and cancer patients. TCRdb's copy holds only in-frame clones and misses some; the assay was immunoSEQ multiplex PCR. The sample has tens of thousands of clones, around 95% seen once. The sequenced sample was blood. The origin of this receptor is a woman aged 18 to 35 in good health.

In nucleotides, the CDR3 is TGCAGCGTCAGACCCGCCTTAGGACCCTGGCAGTTCTTC. Translation gives CSVRPALGPWQFF. The J gene is TRBJ2-1, the V gene TRBV29-1; D remains unclear. The germline V gene has CDR1 SQVTM and CDR2 ANQGSEA. Trimming removed 6 bases at V and 12 bases at J, with 21 bases between. CDR3 length: 13 residues.